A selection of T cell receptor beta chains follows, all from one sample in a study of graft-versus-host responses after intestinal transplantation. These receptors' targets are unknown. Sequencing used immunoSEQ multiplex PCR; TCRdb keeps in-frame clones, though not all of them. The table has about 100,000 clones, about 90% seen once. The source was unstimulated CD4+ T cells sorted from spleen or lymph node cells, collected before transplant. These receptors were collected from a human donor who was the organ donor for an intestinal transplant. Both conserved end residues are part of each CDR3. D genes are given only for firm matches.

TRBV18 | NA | CASSPQVPNTEAFF
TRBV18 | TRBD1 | CASSPQDRVLDYGYTF
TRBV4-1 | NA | CASSQVAQGIYGYTF
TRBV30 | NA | CAWSFGTPQETQYF
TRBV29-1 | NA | CSVASGTGQQYF
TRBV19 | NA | CASSIGGGFLWPQHF
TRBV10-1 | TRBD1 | CASAPGDSSYEQYF
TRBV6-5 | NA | CASSSRLTGELFF
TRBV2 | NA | CASSENRDKLFF
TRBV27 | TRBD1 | CAAGRQGANYGYTF
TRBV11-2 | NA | CASSPPWWHGTDTQYF
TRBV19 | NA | CASNRGSAYGYTF
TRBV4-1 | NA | CASSRPGGTREKLFF
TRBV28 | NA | CASRLGSAYGYTF
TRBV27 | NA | CASSLGRRVHNSPLHF
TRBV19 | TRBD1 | CASIPGQGNQPQHF
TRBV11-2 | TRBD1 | CASSGTGSGNTIYF
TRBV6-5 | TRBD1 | CASSYRPTGTYGYTF
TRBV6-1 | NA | CASSPRTGRYNEQFF
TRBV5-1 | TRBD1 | CASSQTGQYEQYF
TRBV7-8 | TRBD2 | CASSLKLAGGQITNEQFF
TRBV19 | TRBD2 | CASSIGQRGVHEQYF
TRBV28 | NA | CASKSGGAVNGYTF
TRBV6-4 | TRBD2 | CASSDFLAGGLETQYF
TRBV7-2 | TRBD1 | CASSLSGGLTLYSGNTIYF
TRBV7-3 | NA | CASSLIQGYEKLFF
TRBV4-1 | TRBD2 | CASSQEGSGNTDTQYF
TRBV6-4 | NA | CASSAQLTFSNTEAFF
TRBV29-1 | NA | CSVEESGGNTIYF
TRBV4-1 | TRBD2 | CASRGSGSHTQYF
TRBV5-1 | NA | CASSLTSVSEKLFF
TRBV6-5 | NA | CASSYGDGLKPQHF
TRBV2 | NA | CASRDNSYEQYF
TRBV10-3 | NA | CAISGDSFYGYTF
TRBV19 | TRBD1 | CASSTLPGQGRGEQYF
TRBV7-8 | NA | CASSSGRHYEQYF
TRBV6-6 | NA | CASTPSRPTNEKLFF
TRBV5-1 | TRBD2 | CASSLALRGGPDTGELFF
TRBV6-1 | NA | CASWRRPIWGETQYF
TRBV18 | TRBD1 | CASPSARGGEAFF
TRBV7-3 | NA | CASSLTSGAGELFF